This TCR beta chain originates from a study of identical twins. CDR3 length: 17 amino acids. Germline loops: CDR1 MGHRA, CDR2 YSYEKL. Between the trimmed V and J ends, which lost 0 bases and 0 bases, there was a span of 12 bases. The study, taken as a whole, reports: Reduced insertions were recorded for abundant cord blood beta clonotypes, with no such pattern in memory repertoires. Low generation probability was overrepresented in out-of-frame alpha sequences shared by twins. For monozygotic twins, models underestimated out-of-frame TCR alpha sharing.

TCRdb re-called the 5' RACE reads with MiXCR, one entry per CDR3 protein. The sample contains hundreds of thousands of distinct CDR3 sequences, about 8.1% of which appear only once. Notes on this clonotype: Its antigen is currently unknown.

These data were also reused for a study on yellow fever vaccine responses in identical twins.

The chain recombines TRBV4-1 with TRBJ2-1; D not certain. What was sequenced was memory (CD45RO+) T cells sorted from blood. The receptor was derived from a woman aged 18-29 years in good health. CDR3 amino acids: CASSQESWQSSYNEQFF. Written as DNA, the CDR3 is TGCGCCAGCAGCCAAGAGTCATGGCAGAGCTCCTACAATGAGCAGTTCTTC.